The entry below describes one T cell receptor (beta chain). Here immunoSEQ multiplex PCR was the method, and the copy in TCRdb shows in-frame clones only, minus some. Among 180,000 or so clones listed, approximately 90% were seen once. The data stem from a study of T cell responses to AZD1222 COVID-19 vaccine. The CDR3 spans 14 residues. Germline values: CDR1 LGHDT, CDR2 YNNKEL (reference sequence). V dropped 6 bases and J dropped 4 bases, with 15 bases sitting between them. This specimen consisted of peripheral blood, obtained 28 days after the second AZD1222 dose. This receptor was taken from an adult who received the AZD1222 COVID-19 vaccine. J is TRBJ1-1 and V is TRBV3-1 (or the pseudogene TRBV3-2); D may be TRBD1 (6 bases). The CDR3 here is CASRPTGLPTEAFF. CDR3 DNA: TGTGCCAGCAGGCCAACAGGGCTGCCCACTGAAGCTTTCTTT.